These T cell receptor beta chains were read from a single sample in a study of cytomegalovirus exposure and HLA in healthy donors. Sequenced by immunoSEQ multiplex PCR; TCRdb stores in-frame clones only, minus some. This sample has approximately 260,000 clones, with roughly 86% found just once. The sample was PBMCs. These receptors were collected from a woman between 40 and 50 years old in good health and CMV-seropositive. CDR3s include the opening cysteine and the closing phenylalanine or tryptophan. Fields, in order: J gene, clone size, V gene, D gene, CDR3 DNA, CDR3 protein. The D gene is left open where the match is weak. A clone size is listed for some rows: how often the clone was seen (once, few, many), or a class if it is expanded.

TRBJ1-1,NA,TRBV27,TRBD1,TGTGCCAGCAGTTCGGACCGGACAGGGCCGAACACTGAAGCTTTCTTT,CASSSDRTGPNTEAFF
TRBJ1-6,once,TRBV6-5,TRBD1,TGTGCCAGCAGTTACGGACAGGGGAATTCACCCCTCCACTTT,CASSYGQGNSPLHF
TRBJ1-6,NA,TRBV7-6,NA,TGTGCCAGCAGCTTAGTTCGGGGAACCCCTAATTCACCCCTCCACTTT,CASSLVRGTPNSPLHF
TRBJ2-7,once,TRBV27,TRBD1,TGTGCCAGCAGTTTAAAGGGGACAGGGGCTTTCTCCTACGAGCAGTACTTC,CASSLKGTGAFSYEQYF
TRBJ2-2,NA,TRBV5-6,TRBD1,TGTGCCAGCAACGGACAGGGGGAAACCGGGGAGCTGTTTTTT,CASNGQGETGELFF
TRBJ2-7,NA,TRBV5-5,NA,TGTGCCAGCAGCTTATCAGGGTTGGCCTACGAGCAGTACTTC,CASSLSGLAYEQYF
TRBJ1-4,NA,TRBV10-3,NA,TGTGCCATCAGTACGGGGGATAATGAAAAACTGTTTTTT,CAISTGDNEKLFF
TRBJ2-1,NA,TRBV10-3,TRBD2,TGTGCCATCAGTGACCGACGGGGGGATCGGGCTGAGCAGTTCTTC,CAISDRRGDRAEQFF
TRBJ2-7,NA,TRBV7-2,TRBD1,TGTGCCAGCAGTTTTACAGGGGTCTACGAGCAGTACTTC,CASSFTGVYEQYF
TRBJ1-3,NA,TRBV7-9,NA,TGTGCCAGCAGCTTAGACAGAGGAAACACCATATATTTT,CASSLDRGNTIYF
TRBJ1-2,NA,TRBV5-1,NA,TGCGCCAGCAGCTTGGGCAGCTATGGCTACACCTTC,CASSLGSYGYTF
TRBJ2-7,NA,TRBV6-5,TRBD1,TGTGCCAGCAGTTCCACAGGACAGGGAATCGGCGAGCAGTACTTC,CASSSTGQGIGEQYF
TRBJ2-7,NA,TRBV6-6,TRBD2,TGTGCCAGCACCTTGACTAGCGGGAGTAGGGAGCAGTACTTC,CASTLTSGSREQYF
TRBJ1-3,NA,TRBV7-9,TRBD1,TGTGCCAGCAGGCGGGACAGGGCTGGAAACACCATATATTTT,CASRRDRAGNTIYF
TRBJ1-5,once,TRBV30,TRBD1,TGTGCCTGGAGCCGAGACAGGGGCACCAATCAGCCCCAGCATTTT,CAWSRDRGTNQPQHF
TRBJ2-7,NA,TRBV5-4,NA,TGTGCCAGCAGCTTGGTAGAAAGGGACAACGAGCAGTACTTC,CASSLVERDNEQYF
TRBJ2-1,NA,TRBV30,NA,TGTGCCTGGAGTCGATCCAGGGGATCGTGGAATGAGCAGTTCTTC,CAWSRSRGSWNEQFF
TRBJ1-1,once,TRBV30,TRBD1,TGTGCCTGGATCCCTGGGACAGAGAACACTGAAGCTTTCTTT,CAWIPGTENTEAFF
TRBJ1-4,NA,TRBV11-3,NA,TGTGCCAGCAGCTACACCCTTGGTAGCGAAAAACTGTTTTTT,CASSYTLGSEKLFF
TRBJ2-7,NA,TRBV5-1,NA,TGCGCCAGCAGCCGCCTAGGGGACGGGAGCTACGAGCAGTACTTC,CASSRLGDGSYEQYF
TRBJ1-4,NA,TRBV29-1,NA,TGCAGCGTGAGGGGGGGGGCGGATAATGAAAAACTGTTTTTT,CSVRGGADNEKLFF
TRBJ1-5,NA,TRBV19,NA,TGTGCCAGTAGTAGAGACAGGCTGCAACATAGCAATCAGCCCCAGCATTTT,CASSRDRLQHSNQPQHF
TRBJ2-4,NA,TRBV28,TRBD1,TGTGCCAGCAGTTTAGTTGGACAGGGGGATATACTAGCCAAAAACATTCAGTACTTC,CASSLVGQGDILAKNIQYF
TRBJ1-1,NA,TRBV28,NA,TGTGCCAGCAGCGCCGGAGGGAAGAACACTGAAGCTTTCTTT,CASSAGGKNTEAFF
TRBJ2-7,NA,TRBV13,TRBD1,TGTGCCAGCAGCGCCGGGACAGGGGGATCCTACGAGCAGTACTTC,CASSAGTGGSYEQYF
TRBJ2-7,NA,TRBV7-2,NA,TGTGCCAGCAGCTTAGGGCTGGCCCTCTACGAGCAGTACTTC,CASSLGLALYEQYF
TRBJ2-7,NA,TRBV2,TRBD1,TGTGCCAGCAGCCCTCTGGGACAGCTTTTCTTC,CASSPLGQLFF
TRBJ2-6,NA,TRBV10-3,TRBD2,TGTGCCATCAGTGAGACTAGCGGGAAGTCTGGGGCCAACGTCCTGACTTTC,CAISETSGKSGANVLTF
TRBJ1-1,few,TRBV21-1,NA,TGTGCCAGCCCACAGGGAGAGGAGACTGAAGCTTTCTTT,CASPQGEETEAFF
TRBJ1-1,NA,TRBV20-1,NA,TGCAGTGCCATAAAACAGGAGGAAGCTTTCTTT,CSAIKQEEAFF
TRBJ1-2,few,TRBV4-1,NA,TGCGCCAGCAGCCAAGGTTTTGTTGTTCAGTTATCCTGCACCTTC,CASSQGFVVQLSCTF
TRBJ1-3,once,TRBV29-1,NA,TGCAGCGTTGACGGCCCCGGGGATATAAGCGGAAACACCATATATTTT,CSVDGPGDISGNTIYF
TRBJ2-1,once,TRBV5-8,NA,TGTGCCAGCAGCCCCCGGACTAACAATGAGCAGTTCTTC,CASSPRTNNEQFF
TRBJ2-3,once,TRBV5-6,TRBD2,TGTGCCAGTTCCCCCCAGGGCGGGAGGGGCACAGATACGCAGTATTTT,CASSPQGGRGTDTQYF
TRBJ2-7,NA,TRBV29-1,TRBD1,TGCAGCGTCGGACAGGCCTACGAGCAGTACTTC,CSVGQAYEQYF
TRBJ1-2,once,TRBV28,TRBD1,TGTGCCAGCAGTTCCCAAGGACAGGAGCGGTTAGGGGTGAATGGCTACACCTTC,CASSSQGQERLGVNGYTF
TRBJ2-2,once,TRBV6-6,TRBD2,TGTGCCAGCAACATACTAGCGGGAGGCCCCGGGGAGCTGTTTTTT,CASNILAGGPGELFF
TRBJ1-5,NA,TRBV19,TRBD1,TGTGCCAGTAGTACGAGGGGGCTTGGCAATCAGCCCCAGCATTTT,CASSTRGLGNQPQHF
TRBJ1-2,once,TRBV5-6,TRBD1,TGTGCCAGCACCACGACAGGGGTTAAACATGGCTACACCTTC,CASTTTGVKHGYTF
TRBJ2-7,NA,TRBV19,TRBD1,TGTGCCAGTAGTGCCGGGACAGGGGGCACCTACGAGCAGTACTTC,CASSAGTGGTYEQYF